This TCR beta chain emerged from a study of cytomegalovirus exposure and HLA in healthy donors. Data came from immunoSEQ multiplex PCR; TCRdb stores just in-frame clones and leaves some out. Of about 180,000 clones in the sample, about 89% are singletons; the top ten hold less than 3.5%. This clone occurred a few times. CDR1 and CDR2 from the germline V gene are SGHTS and YDEGEE. The V segment lost 6 bases and the J segment 2 bases; nucleotides outside the gene matches: 5. The CDR3 length is 14 residues. The clonotype comes from a man in his late teens or twenties in good health and CMV-seropositive. The chain links TRBV5-8 to TRBJ1-3, with 7 bases aligning to TRBD1. The source material was PBMCs. The CDR3 DNA reads as TGTGCCAGCACCCTGACAGGGACTGGAAACACCATATATTTT. Its translation is CASTLTGTGNTIYF.